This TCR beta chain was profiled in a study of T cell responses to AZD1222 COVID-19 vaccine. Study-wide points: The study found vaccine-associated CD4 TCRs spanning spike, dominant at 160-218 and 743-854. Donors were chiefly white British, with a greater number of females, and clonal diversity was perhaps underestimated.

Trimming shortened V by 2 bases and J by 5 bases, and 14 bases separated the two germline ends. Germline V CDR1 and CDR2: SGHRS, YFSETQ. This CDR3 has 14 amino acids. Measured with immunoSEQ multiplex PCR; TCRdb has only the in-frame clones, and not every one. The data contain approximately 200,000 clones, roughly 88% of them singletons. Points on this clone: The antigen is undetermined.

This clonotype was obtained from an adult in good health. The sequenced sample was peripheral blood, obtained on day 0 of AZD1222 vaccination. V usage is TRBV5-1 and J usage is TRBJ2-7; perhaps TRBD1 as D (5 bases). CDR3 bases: TGCGCCAGCAGCTTAGGCGACAGTTTCGACGAGCAGTACTTC. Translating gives CASSLGDSFDEQYF.